This T cell receptor (beta chain) was captured in a study of blood T cell repertoires in COVID-19. Study at large: Italy, Spain and the United States were the sources of the convalescent and acute COVID-19 samples. T cells, B-cell-depleted T cells, or PBMCs supplied cDNA or gDNA.

As processed by the authors: Reference gene primer amplification yielded estimated nucleated cell counts. The assay was immunoSEQ multiplex PCR, and TCRdb's table has in-frame clones only and misses some. V, J and clone size were drawn from that table, and D and trimming were deduced from the DNA. This sample has around 41,000 clones, with about four fifths found just once. The V gene end was trimmed by 7 bases and the J gene end by 4 bases; junction bases not matched to a gene: 7. This CDR3 comprises 14 residues. Germline CDR1 is SQVTM and CDR2 is ANQGSEA. The genes are TRBV29-1 and TRBJ1-5; 10 positions match TRBD1. Sequencing was performed on peripheral blood. This clonotype was obtained from a woman older than 75 with acute or convalescent COVID-19. The CDR3 coding sequence is TGCAGCGCCATGACAGGGGGCTTGAATCAGCCCCAGCATTTT. This gives the protein CSAMTGGLNQPQHF.